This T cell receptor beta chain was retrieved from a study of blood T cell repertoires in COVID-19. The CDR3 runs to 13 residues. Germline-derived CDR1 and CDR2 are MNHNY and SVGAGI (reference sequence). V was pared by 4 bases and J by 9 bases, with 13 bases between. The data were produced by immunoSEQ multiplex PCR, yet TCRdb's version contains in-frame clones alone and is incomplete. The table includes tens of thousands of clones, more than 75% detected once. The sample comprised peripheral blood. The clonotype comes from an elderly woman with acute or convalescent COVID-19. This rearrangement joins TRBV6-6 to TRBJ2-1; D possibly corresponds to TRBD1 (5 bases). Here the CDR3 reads CASSFPGLAEQFF. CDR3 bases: TGTGCCAGCAGTTTCCCAGGGTTGGCTGAGCAGTTCTTC.